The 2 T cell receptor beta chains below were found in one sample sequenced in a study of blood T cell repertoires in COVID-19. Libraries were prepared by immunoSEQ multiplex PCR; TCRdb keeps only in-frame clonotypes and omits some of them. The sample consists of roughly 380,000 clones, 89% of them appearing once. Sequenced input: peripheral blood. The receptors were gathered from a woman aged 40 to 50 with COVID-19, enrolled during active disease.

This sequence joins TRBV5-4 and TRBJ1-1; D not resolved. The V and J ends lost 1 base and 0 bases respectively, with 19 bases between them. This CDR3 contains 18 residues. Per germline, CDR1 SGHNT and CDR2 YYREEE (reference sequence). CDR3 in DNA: TGTGCCAGCAGCTTGCTTAGGCGGCTGACGACTATGAACACTGAAGCTTTCTTT. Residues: CASSLLRRLTTMNTEAFF.

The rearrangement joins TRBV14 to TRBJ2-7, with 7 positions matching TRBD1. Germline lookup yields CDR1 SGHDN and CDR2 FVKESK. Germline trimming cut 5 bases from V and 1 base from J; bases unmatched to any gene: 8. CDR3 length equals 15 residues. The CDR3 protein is CASSDQQGQSYEQYF. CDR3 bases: TGTGCCAGCAGCGATCAACAGGGACAGTCCTACGAGCAGTACTTC.